One and the same sample provided the 20 T cell receptor beta chains below, sequenced in a study. TCRdb re-derived calls from the RT-PCR reads in MiXCR, one entry per CDR3 protein. Of around 700,000 distinct CDR3 sequences in the sample, more than 13% were seen once. Sequencing used memory CD4+ T cells from blood. The receptor set was obtained from a female donor in good health, serving as a healthy control.

V usage is TRBV20-1 and J usage is TRBJ2-2; unclear D gene. The CDR3 covers 13 residues. Germline assignment: CDR1 DFQATT and CDR2 SNEGSKA (reference sequence). V lost 4 bases, J lost 6 bases, and 12 bases lay in between. In DNA, the CDR3 is TGCAGTGCTATAGGACCCCTCCCCGGGGAGCTGTTTTTT. It translates to CSAIGPLPGELFF.

The rearrangement links TRBV7-2 to TRBJ2-7; 9 bases are shared with TRBD2. This CDR3 has 15 residues. CDR1 and CDR2 from the germline V gene are SGHTA and FQGNSA. The J segment lost 2 bases and the V segment lost 3 bases, leaving 5 bases of the junction unmatched. CDR3 loop: CASSFDLAGTYEQYF. The CDR3 nucleotides read TGTGCCAGCAGCTTTGACCTAGCGGGGACCTACGAGCAGTACTTC.

This clonotype appeared a few times. V is TRBV7-8 and J is TRBJ1-2; D is uncertain. V lost 3 bases to trimming and J lost 2 bases, with 22 bases between them. The germline V gene encodes CDR1 SGHVS and CDR2 FQNEAQ. CDR3 length: 18 residues. The CDR3 region is CASSLMPGSVQKNYGYTF. The CDR3 region has the DNA TGTGCCAGCAGCTTGATGCCTGGCTCCGTACAGAAGAACTATGGCTACACCTTC.

The sample holds many counts of this clonotype. This rearrangement joins TRBV6-1 to TRBJ2-3, with D hard to call. This CDR3 contains 14 residues. Germline V lookup: CDR1 MNHNS, CDR2 SASEGT. Trimming left V 8 bases short and J 0 bases short, with 12 bases between. CDR3 in DNA: TGTGCCAGCGCCCGGACCTCTAGCACAGATACGCAGTATTTT. The encoded protein is CASARTSSTDTQYF.

This clonotype was detected a few times. The chain carries TRBV7-2 and TRBJ1-4, with 8 bases that match TRBD1. CDR1 and CDR2 (germline): SGHTA, FQGNSA. V dropped 5 bases and J dropped 11; count of bases not matched to a gene: 7. The CDR3 runs to 13 residues. CDR3 nucleotides: TGTGCCAGCAGCGAGGGGACAGGCTATAAACTGTTTTTT. Its protein is CASSEGTGYKLFF.

This clonotype has more than one count but fewer than ten. The chain combines TRBV11-2 with TRBJ1-1; D gene uncertain. The CDR3 has 14 residues. Germline-derived CDR1 and CDR2 are SGHAT and FQNNGV. V gave up 4 bases and J gave up 6 bases, with 15 bases separating them. CDR3 loop: CASSSTFNVPEAFF. CDR3 in DNA: TGTGCCAGCAGCTCGACCTTCAACGTCCCTGAAGCTTTCTTT.

V usage is TRBV4-2 and J usage is TRBJ1-1; a possible D gene is TRBD1 (6 bases). Germline V CDR1 and CDR2: LGHNA, YNFKEQ. Trimming removed 2 bases from V and 1 base from J, with 11 bases in between. The CDR3 runs 15 residues. The CDR3: CASSQLAGANTEAFF. The DNA of the CDR3 is TGTGCCAGCAGCCAACTGGCAGGGGCGAACACTGAAGCTTTCTTT.

This chain uses TRBV20-1 with TRBJ2-7; 7 nucleotides match TRBD1. Germline V gene data show CDR1 as DFQATT and CDR2 as SNEGSKA (reference sequence). CDR3 size: 13 residues. The V and J ends lost 3 bases and 5 bases, in that order; junction bases with no gene match: 7. In DNA form, the CDR3 reads TGCAGTGCTAGTTCGGGACAGTACGACGAGCAGTACTTC. It is translated as CSASSGQYDEQYF.

This chain joins TRBV7-3 and TRBJ1-6, with D tentatively TRBD1 (5 bases). The V gene's germline CDR1 is SGHTA and CDR2 FQGTGA. Trimming took 2 bases from V and 8 from J, leaving 13 bases between them. The CDR3 consists of 15 residues. DNA for the CDR3: TGTGCCAGCAGCTTAGATGGGGGAAACGATTCACCCCTCCACTTT. It encodes CASSLDGGNDSPLHF.

At least ten counts were recorded for this clonotype. The chain recombines TRBV6-5 with TRBJ2-3; TRBD2 matches at 7 bases. V shed 6 bases, J shed 4 bases, and the junction held 7 bases outside the gene matches. Germline V gives CDR1 MNHEY, CDR2 SVGAGI. The CDR3 is 14 residues long. CDR3 nucleotides: TGTGCCAGCAGAACGGGGAGGGCTGCAGATACGCAGTATTTT. Amino acid sequence: CASRTGRAADTQYF.

The genes are TRBV5-1 and TRBJ1-2; 9 bases are shared with TRBD1. The J segment lost 6 bases and the V segment lost 4 bases, leaving 7 bases of the junction unmatched. The CDR3 is made up of 14 amino acids. Germline lookup yields CDR1 SGHRS and CDR2 YFSETQ. CDR3 residues: CASSEPGQGHGYTF. In nucleotides, the CDR3 is TGCGCCAGCAGCGAGCCGGGACAGGGCCATGGCTACACCTTC.

The V and J genes are TRBV7-2 and TRBJ2-1, with 9 bases that match TRBD2. Trimming removed 5 bases from V and 8 bases from J; junction bases left unmatched: 16. The CDR3 is 17 residues long. Looked up from germline, CDR1 is SGHTA and CDR2 is FQGNSA. The CDR3 coding sequence is TGTGCCAGCAGCCCCCAAATAGGAGCGGGAGGCGTAGATGAGCAGTTCTTC. Translation: CASSPQIGAGGVDEQFF.

A few counts support this clonotype. The V gene is TRBV24-1, the J gene TRBJ2-7; 11 bases match TRBD2. Germline loops: CDR1 KGHDR, CDR2 SFDVKD. V lost 1 base and J lost 0; bases outside the gene matches: 1. CDR3 length: 16 amino acids. The CDR3 DNA reads as TGTGCCACCAGTGATTTTGGACTAGCGGGCTCCTACGAGCAGTACTTC. This translates into CATSDFGLAGSYEQYF.

The chain carries TRBV6-1 and TRBJ1-6; D ambiguous. Germline loops: CDR1 MNHNS, CDR2 SASEGT. This CDR3 is 16 amino acids long. V dropped 5 bases and J dropped 6 bases, with 17 bases sitting between them. The CDR3 spells CASSWFPNEINSPLHF. The CDR3, as DNA: TGTGCCAGCAGTTGGTTTCCGAATGAAATTAATTCACCCCTCCACTTT.

The chain links TRBV27 to TRBJ2-1; 8 nucleotides agree with TRBD1. The CDR3 is 15 residues long. Trimming at V came to 6 bases and at J to 5 bases, leaving 9 bases not matched to a gene. Germline values: CDR1 MNHEY, CDR2 SMNVEV (reference sequence). CDR3 bases: TGTGCCAGCAGGCCGACAGGGGTCACGAACAATGAGCAGTTCTTC. This codes for CASRPTGVTNNEQFF.

The chain uses TRBV20-1 and TRBJ2-5; no clear D gene. The CDR3 consists of 14 residues. Trimming left V 1 base short and J 3 bases short, with 12 bases between. The germline gives CDR1 DFQATT, CDR2 SNEGSKA (reference sequence). In DNA form, the CDR3 reads TGCAGTGCTAGAGTCGTCAGCGTAAAAGAGACCCAGTACTTC. Residues: CSARVVSVKETQYF.

This clonotype was counted ten times or more. The chain is built from TRBV7-2 and TRBJ2-1; unclear D gene. In germline, CDR1 is SGHTA, CDR2 FQGNSA. The CDR3 covers 15 residues. V lost 5 bases and J lost 0, with 11 bases in between. The CDR3 is CASSDRPYSYNEQFF. The CDR3 nucleotides read TGTGCCAGCAGCGATCGCCCATACTCCTACAATGAGCAGTTCTTC.

V and J are TRBV7-9 and TRBJ1-1; D is undetermined. The CDR3 runs 13 residues. Deletions cut 1 base from V and 8 bases from J, with 11 bases between. Germline V gene sequence: CDR1 SEHNR, CDR2 FQNEAQ (reference sequence). The CDR3 DNA is TGTGCCAGCAGCTTAGACGATTATGCAGAAGCTTTCTTT. Its protein product is CASSLDDYAEAFF.

The V and J genes are TRBV20-1 and TRBJ1-5; a possible D gene is TRBD1 (6 bases). This CDR3 contains 13 residues. Deletions cut 3 bases from V and 4 bases from J, with 10 bases between. Germline-derived CDR1 and CDR2 are DFQATT and SNEGSKA (reference sequence). The CDR3 DNA is TGCAGTGCTAGGAACCAGGGGAATCAGCCCCAGCATTTT. It encodes CSARNQGNQPQHF.

The CDR3 is CASSYRTGLYEQYF. CDR3 in DNA: TGTGCCAGCAGCTACCGGACAGGGCTTTACGAGCAGTACTTC. The chain links TRBV7-8 to TRBJ2-7; TRBD1 matches 8 bases. V lost 4 bases, J lost 4 bases, and 6 bases stayed unmatched. CDR1 SGHVS and CDR2 FQNEAQ come from the germline V gene. The CDR3 extends over 14 amino acids.